This section outlines one TCR beta chain sequence together with its context. This sample is drawn from a study of technical replicates of blood from several donors. Germline lookup yields CDR1 SGHNT and CDR2 YYREEE (reference sequence). The CDR3 has 14 amino acids. V was clipped by 7 bases and J by 3 bases, with 13 bases between them. The assay was immunoSEQ multiplex PCR, and TCRdb's table has in-frame clones only and misses some. The table shows about 83,000 clones, with over 85% occurring only once. The sequence was collected from a human donor in good health. The chain has TRBV5-4 and TRBJ1-4, with D possibly matching TRBD1 (5 bases). The sequencing sample was made of T cells isolated from PBMCs. For the CDR3, the DNA is TGTGCCAGCCAATCGTCAGGGTCTAATGAAAAACTGTTTTTT. Translating it yields CASQSSGSNEKLFF.